A single sample gave rise to the 22 T cell receptor beta chains below, sequenced in a study of blood T cell repertoires in COVID-19. Clones were read by immunoSEQ multiplex PCR, and TCRdb kept only the in-frame ones, dropping some. The data hold 200,000 to 250,000 clones, with about nine tenths observed a single time. The material sequenced was peripheral blood. Receptor source: a woman aged 55 to 70 with acute or convalescent COVID-19.

The chain recombines TRBV24-1 with TRBJ1-1, with TRBD1 as a possible D gene (6 bases). This CDR3 spans 14 amino acids. Per the germline V gene, CDR1 is KGHDR and CDR2 is SFDVKD. V lost 3 bases, J lost 7 bases, and 14 bases lay in between. The CDR3 sequence: CATSDTGRPNEAFF. Written as DNA, the CDR3 is TGTGCCACCAGTGATACAGGGCGACCTAATGAAGCTTTCTTT.

Here the CDR3 reads CASSRLLAGGTDTQYF. The CDR3 DNA reads TGTGCCAGCAGCCGTTTACTAGCGGGGGGCACAGATACGCAGTATTTT. The chain combines TRBV3-1 (or the pseudogene TRBV3-2) with TRBJ2-3; 11 nucleotides line up with TRBD2. Trimming cost V 4 bases and J 1 base; bases outside gene matches: 4. Germline V gene sequence: CDR1 LGHDT, CDR2 YNNKEL (reference sequence). This CDR3 region has 16 residues.

The CDR3 region is CASSLRTAYEQYF. The CDR3 DNA sequence: TGTGCCAGCAGCTTAAGGACAGCCTACGAGCAGTACTTC. The J gene is TRBJ2-7, the V gene TRBV7-2; perhaps TRBD1 as D (6 bases). CDR3 size: 13 residues. The germline gives CDR1 SGHTA, CDR2 FQGNSA. Deletions cut 2 bases from V and 2 bases from J, with 7 bases between.

This chain connects TRBV28 to TRBJ1-4, with 9 nucleotides matching TRBD1. Germline assignment: CDR1 MDHEN and CDR2 SYDVKM. The ends lost 6 bases at V and 3 bases at J; junction bases unmatched: 8. The CDR3 consists of 16 residues. The CDR3 DNA is TGTGCCAGCAGAGGGACAACAGGGGGCTCTAATGAAAAACTGTTTTTT. Amino acids: CASRGTTGGSNEKLFF.

The gene calls are TRBV19 and TRBJ1-6; 7 bases are shared with TRBD1. The CDR3 covers 16 residues. The V gene end was trimmed by 1 base and the J gene end by 10 bases; junction bases not matched to a gene: 10. Germline V gives CDR1 LNHDA, CDR2 SQIVND (reference sequence). The CDR3 DNA reads as TGTGCCAGTAGTATAGCCCGGGACAGCGAGGGATCACCCCTCCACTTT. This sequence encodes CASSIARDSEGSPLHF.

The V call is TRBV28, the J call TRBJ2-4; 9 bases are a match to TRBD1. The CDR3 has 15 residues. The germline V gene encodes CDR1 MDHEN and CDR2 SYDVKM. V lost 6 bases, J lost 0 bases, and 3 bases stayed unmatched. The DNA of the CDR3 is TGTGCCAGCAGGTACAGGGGGCTAGCCAAAAACATTCAGTACTTC. Protein product: CASRYRGLAKNIQYF. The entire variable domain, with the rest obtained from reference TRBV28 and TRBJ2-4, is as follows: DVKVTQSSRYLVKRTGEKVFLECVQDMDHENMFWYRQDPGLGLRLIYFSYDVKMKEKGDIPEGYSVSREKKERFSLILESASTNQTSMYLCASRYRGLAKNIQYFGAGTRLSVL.

The chain couples TRBV11-2 to TRBJ1-5, with TRBD1 as a possible D gene (5 bases). CDR1 is SGHAT, CDR2 FQNNGV, per germline. With 5 bases removed from V and 6 bases from J, the gap between germline ends came to 14 bases. The CDR3 extends over 14 amino acids. The CDR3: CASSLRGGAQPQHF. The CDR3 DNA is TGTGCCAGCAGCCTTCGGGGAGGGGCTCAGCCCCAGCATTTT.

The genes are TRBV4-2 and TRBJ2-2; D may be TRBD1 (5 bases). Germline CDR1 reads LGHNA; CDR2 reads YNFKEQ. Trimming shortened V by 0 bases and J by 8 bases, and 7 bases separated the two germline ends. This CDR3 has 13 residues. CDR3 in DNA: TGTGCCAGCAGCCAAGATCAGGGAGGGGAGCTGTTTTTT. Translated: CASSQDQGGELFF.

The count of this clone is one. The chain employs TRBV6-5 and TRBJ2-1, with D perhaps matching TRBD1 (6 bases). From germline, CDR1 is MNHEY and CDR2 SVGAGI. With 4 bases removed from V and 4 bases from J, the gap between germline ends came to 11 bases. The CDR3 has 14 residues. This chain's CDR3 is CASSSTGGYNEQFF. DNA of the CDR3: TGTGCCAGCAGTTCGACAGGAGGTTACAATGAGCAGTTCTTC.

This clone has only a few counts. This rearrangement joins TRBV5-1 to TRBJ2-2; 9 bases align to TRBD2. V dropped 4 bases and J dropped 6; count of bases not matched to a gene: 7. The CDR3 is 15 amino acids. Germline loops: CDR1 SGHRS, CDR2 YFSETQ. CDR3 sequence reads: CASSMTSGDPGELFF. In nucleotides, the CDR3 is TGCGCCAGCAGCATGACTAGCGGAGACCCCGGGGAGCTGTTTTTT.

The chain uses TRBV6-5 and TRBJ1-5, with TRBD1 matching 8 bases. The CDR3 loop spans 15 amino acids. Trimming removed 5 bases from V and 3 bases from J; junction bases left unmatched: 6. The germline CDR1 and CDR2 sequences are MNHEY and SVGAGI. CDR3 sequence: CASSTRTGFNQPQHF. Here the CDR3 DNA reads TGTGCCAGCAGTACCCGGACAGGGTTCAATCAGCCCCAGCATTTT.

This clone was detected once. J is TRBJ2-1 and V is TRBV5-1; 8 bases line up with TRBD2. CDR1 and CDR2 from the germline V gene are SGHRS and YFSETQ. CDR3 size: 17 residues. With V trimmed by 4 bases and J by 1 base, 10 bases remained unmatched. The DNA of the CDR3 is TGCGCCAGCAGCACCAATAGCGGGATAAGTTCCTACAATGAGCAGTTCTTC. Its translation: CASSTNSGISSYNEQFF.

This sequence joins TRBV30 and TRBJ1-4; 10 nucleotides match TRBD1. The germline V gene encodes CDR1 GTSNPN and CDR2 SVGIG (reference sequence). J was trimmed by 8 bases and V by 1 base; bases with no gene match: 10. The CDR3 loop spans 16 amino acids. The CDR3 DNA reads TGTGCCTGGAGTGACTCGACAGGGGGCTTGGCGGAAAAACTGTTTTTT. It encodes CAWSDSTGGLAEKLFF. Based on the CDR3 plus reference TRBV30 and TRBJ1-4, the full variable domain is SQTIHQWPATLVQPVGSPLSLECTVEGTSNPNLYWYRQAAGRGLQLLFYSVGIGQISSEVPQNLSASRPQDRQFILSSKKLLLSDSGFYLCAWSDSTGGLAEKLFFGSGTQLSVL.

The chain joins TRBV5-4 to TRBJ1-2; D might be TRBD1 (5 bases). The CDR3 length is 13 residues. The germline gives CDR1 SGHNT, CDR2 YYREEE (reference sequence). Trimming took 4 bases from V and 2 from J, leaving 9 bases between them. The CDR3 coding sequence is TGTGCCAGCAGCCGAGACAGAAACTATGGCTACACCTTC. This codes for CASSRDRNYGYTF.

The V gene is TRBV4-1, the J gene TRBJ2-7, with 8 bases aligning to TRBD1. CDR1 is MGHRA and CDR2 is YSYEKL in the germline V gene. Trimming removed 0 bases from V and 3 bases from J; junction bases left unmatched: 7. CDR3 size: 16 residues. DNA of the CDR3: TGCGCCAGCAGCCAAGATTTGGGACAGGCGGGCTACGAGCAGTACTTC. This encodes CASSQDLGQAGYEQYF.

The genes are TRBV6-5 and TRBJ1-3; no reliable D call. This CDR3 has 14 residues. Between the trimmed V and J ends, which lost 5 bases and 0 bases, there was a span of 8 bases. In germline, CDR1 is MNHEY, CDR2 SVGAGI. The CDR3: CASSRYSSGNTIYF. The CDR3 DNA follows: TGTGCCAGCAGTCGGTACAGCTCTGGAAACACCATATATTTT.

The V and J genes are TRBV30 and TRBJ2-3, with 10 bases matching TRBD2. This CDR3 spans 14 amino acids. V lost 2 bases, J lost 1 base, and 0 bases stayed unmatched. Germline assignment: CDR1 GTSNPN and CDR2 SVGIG (reference sequence). The CDR3, as DNA: TGTGCCTGGAGTACTAGCGGGGGCACAGATACGCAGTATTTT. Amino acid sequence: CAWSTSGGTDTQYF.

This clone was picked up a small number of times. CDR3 coding DNA: TGTGCCAGCAGCCGCCCGGGACAGGGTCATTCACCCCTCCACTTT. This encodes CASSRPGQGHSPLHF. This chain connects TRBV5-6 to TRBJ1-6; 9 bases line up with TRBD1. Per germline, CDR1 SGHDT and CDR2 YYEEEE. Trimming at V came to 4 bases and at J to 8 bases, leaving 7 bases not matched to a gene. CDR3 size: 15 residues. Using reference TRBV5-6 and TRBJ1-6 for the parts outside the CDR3, the full variable domain is DAGVTQSPTHLIKTRGQQVTLRCSPKSGHDTVSWYQQALGQGPQFIFQYYEEEERQRGNFPDRFSGHQFPNYSSELNVNALLLGDSALYLCASSRPGQGHSPLHFGNGTRLTVT.

This chain uses TRBV11-2 with TRBJ1-2; 9 bases fit TRBD1. This CDR3 is built from 15 residues. The V gene end was trimmed by 4 bases and the J gene end by 3 bases; junction bases not matched to a gene: 6. Germline CDR1 is SGHAT and CDR2 is FQNNGV. The CDR3 region is CASSSQQGAYYGYTF. DNA of the CDR3: TGTGCCAGCAGCTCTCAACAGGGGGCTTACTATGGCTACACCTTC.

A note on this clone: Within the sample, other DNA sequences also encode this same CDR3. The chain employs TRBV18 and TRBJ1-1, with TRBD1 matching 7 bases. V lost 3 bases to trimming and J lost 3 bases; unmatched junction nucleotides: 1. The germline V gene has CDR1 KGHSH and CDR2 LQKENI. The CDR3 extends over 13 amino acids. For the CDR3, the DNA is TGTGCCAGCTCACCCAGGGGGGACACTGAAGCTTTCTTT. Its translation: CASSPRGDTEAFF. Using reference TRBV18 and TRBJ1-1 for the parts outside the CDR3, the full variable domain is NAGVMQNPRHLVRRRGQEARLRCSPMKGHSHVYWYRQLPEEGLKFMVYLQKENIIDESGMPKERFSAEFPKEGPSILRIQQVVRGDSAAYFCASSPRGDTEAFFGQGTRLTVV.

This clone was detected once. The V gene is TRBV28, the J gene TRBJ2-7; TRBD2 agrees at 8 bases. With 7 bases clipped from V and 2 bases from J, the junction kept 10 bases outside the gene matches. The CDR3 extends over 15 amino acids. Germline assignment: CDR1 MDHEN and CDR2 SYDVKM. CDR3 coding DNA: TGTGCCAGCAACTCCGGGGGGGCAGCCGCCTACGAGCAGTACTTC. It is translated as CASNSGGAAAYEQYF.

The chain carries TRBV7-3 and TRBJ1-5, with TRBD1 identical over 8 bases. V trimming: 2 bases; J trimming: 3 bases; junction bases outside the gene matches: 3. Germline CDR1 and CDR2: SGHTA and FQGTGA. The CDR3 sequence is 15 residues long. The CDR3 protein is CASSLRTGHNQPQHF. DNA for the CDR3: TGTGCCAGCAGCTTACGGACAGGGCACAATCAGCCCCAGCATTTT.